The entry below gives a single TCR beta chain sequence along with its context. As yet, its antigen is unknown. The data originate from a study of PD-L1 blockade in urothelial cancer. Study overall: Patients commenced atezolizumab at some point between 2014 and 2015, and it was given at 1,200 mg intravenously every 3 weeks. Enrolled patients had been treated previously with 0 to 3 chemotherapy regimens. Whole-study findings and limits: Sub-median blood TCR clonality before treatment predicted longer survival.

This table comes from immunoSEQ multiplex PCR, and its TCRdb copy is limited to in-frame clones, with some not included. The table includes 120,000 or so clones, more than 75% detected once. Stated time point: peripheral blood 6 weeks after treatment start. Pretreatment sampling and on-treatment sampling together yielded between 1 and 8 samples for each patient. Germline CDR1 reads SGHDN; CDR2 reads FVKESK. The CDR3 covers 14 residues. V was shortened by 1 base and J by 5 bases, with 11 bases between the two germline ends. The source was PBMCs, collected around atezolizumab (anti-PD-L1) treatment. The source of this sequence is a man over 45 with urothelial cancer. The V and J genes are TRBV14 and TRBJ2-5, with D unclear. The CDR3 DNA is TGTGCCAGCAGCCAAGGTCCCCCTCCGGAGACCCAGTACTTC. It encodes CASSQGPPPETQYF.